This T cell receptor beta chain was recorded in a study of identical twins. TCRdb re-analysed the 5' RACE reads in MiXCR, keeping a single row per CDR3 protein. The table records around 450,000 distinct CDR3 sequences, 13% to 15% of them present only once. CDR3 size: 15 residues. Germline lookup yields CDR1 SNHLY and CDR2 FYNNEI. The ends were cut back, 3 bases at V and 0 bases at J, with 10 bases in the middle. These data also featured in a second study, about yellow fever vaccine responses in identical twins.

The rearrangement uses TRBV2 and TRBJ2-3, with D possibly being TRBD2 (5 bases). Sequenced sample: CD4+ T cells sorted from blood. This TCR came from a woman between 18 and 30 years old in good health. Written as DNA, the CDR3 is TGTGCCAGCAGTGAGGAGGAACCTAGCACAGATACGCAGTATTTT. Translating it yields CASSEEEPSTDTQYF.